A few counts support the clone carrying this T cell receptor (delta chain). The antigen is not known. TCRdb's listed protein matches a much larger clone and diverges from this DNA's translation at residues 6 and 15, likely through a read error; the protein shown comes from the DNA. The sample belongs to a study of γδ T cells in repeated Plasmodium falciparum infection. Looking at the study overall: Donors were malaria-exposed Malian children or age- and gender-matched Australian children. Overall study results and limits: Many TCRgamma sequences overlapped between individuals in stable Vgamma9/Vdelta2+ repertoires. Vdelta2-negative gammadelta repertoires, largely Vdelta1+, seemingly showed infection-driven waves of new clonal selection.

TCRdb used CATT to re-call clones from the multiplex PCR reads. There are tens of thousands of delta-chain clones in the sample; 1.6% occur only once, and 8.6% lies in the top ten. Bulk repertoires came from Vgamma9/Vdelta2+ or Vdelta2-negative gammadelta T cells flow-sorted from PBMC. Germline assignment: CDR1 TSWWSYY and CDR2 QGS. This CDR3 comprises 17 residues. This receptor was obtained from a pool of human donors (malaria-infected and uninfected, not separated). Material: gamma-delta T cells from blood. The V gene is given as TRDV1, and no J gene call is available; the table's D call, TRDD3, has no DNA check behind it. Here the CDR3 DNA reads TGTGCTCTTGGGGAACCAGCGCCACTAAGAGACACCGATAAACCCATCTTT. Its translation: CALGEPAPLRDTDKPIF.